This T cell receptor beta chain was sequenced during a study of OX40 agonist ivuxolimab in advanced cancers. Findings and limits, study-wide: Among some nonresponders, normalized T-cell clonal expansion was also low. The average count of expanded clones was higher among CD8+ T cells than among CD4+.

Germline CDR1 is SNHLY and CDR2 is FYNNEI. The CDR3 is 15 residues long. V was shortened by 1 base and J by 7 bases, with 14 bases between the two germline ends. Produced via immunoSEQ multiplex PCR; TCRdb's table is partial and in-frame only. Of 5,100 or so clones in the sample, under 75% were seen once. This clone was observed a few times. Its antigen is undetermined. V usage is TRBV2 and J usage is TRBJ1-5, with D possibly being TRBD1 (6 bases). Here the sequenced sample was CD4+ or CD8+ T cells sorted from blood, taken in a trial of the OX40 agonist ivuxolimab. This TCR came from an adult with an advanced solid tumor such as melanoma, head and neck, liver or kidney cancer. The CDR3 spells CASSEDRTGTQPQHF. In DNA, the CDR3 is TGTGCCAGCAGTGAAGATCGAACAGGGACGCAGCCCCAGCATTTT.